The 3 T cell receptor beta chains presented below share a single source sample, sequenced in a study of human T cells and chemical hapten exposure. Noted time point: pre-sensitization, week 0. Treatment meaning: therapeutic diphenylcyclopropenone sensitization with weekly scalp DPC. TCRdb re-derived calls from the RACE reads in MiXCR, one entry per CDR3 protein. The table records more than 300,000 distinct CDR3 sequences, around 5.5% of them present only once. The material was whole blood, obtained in connection with sensitization to the hapten diphenylcyclopropenone (DPC). The source of these receptors is a woman aged 45-65 years with alopecia areata. Some clones in this sample may be carry-over from other donors' samples.

For the CDR3, the DNA is TGTGCCAGCAGCCTCGGACAGGGACAGGGGAATGAGCAGTTCTTC. Amino acid sequence: CASSLGQGQGNEQFF. J is TRBJ2-1 and V is TRBV6-5; 10 bases align to TRBD1. The CDR3 is 15 amino acids. J lost 7 bases, V lost 6 bases, and 9 bases had no gene match. CDR1 and CDR2 (germline): MNHEY, SVGAGI.

CDR3 in DNA: TGCGCCAGCAGCCAGGCTATAAGGCGAGATACGCAGTATTTT. Translated, it gives CASSQAIRRDTQYF. J is TRBJ2-3 and V is TRBV4-1, with D unresolved. With 3 bases removed from V and 5 bases from J, the gap between germline ends came to 12 bases. Germline V lookup: CDR1 MGHRA, CDR2 YSYEKL. This CDR3 comprises 14 residues.

This clonotype has ten or more counts. The chain carries TRBV9 and TRBJ2-7; D is possibly TRBD1 (6 bases). This CDR3 comprises 14 residues. V was cut by 5 bases and J by 2 bases, with 14 bases left in between. Germline CDR1 and CDR2: SGDLS and YYNGEE. DNA of the CDR3: TGTGCCAGCAGTCAGGGGAGCGGTCCCTACGAGCAGTACTTC. Residues: CASSQGSGPYEQYF.